The clone carrying this T cell receptor (beta chain) occurred many times. The antigen is unknown. This sample was included in a study of blood T cells in healthy people across ages. Study-level points and caveats: Donor CMV infection status was unknown, possibly confounding age-related changes in expanded clonotypes.

In germline, CDR1 is SGDLS, CDR2 YYNGEE. The ends were cut back, 4 bases at V and 0 bases at J, with 12 bases in the middle. The CDR3 has 15 residues. Using a J-beta primer mix together with a sample-barcoded 5' primer, a second PCR was run for about 6 to 11 cycles. TCRdb redid the calling of the 5' RACE reads with MiXCR, one entry per CDR3 protein. Counted here are 710,000 or so distinct CDR3 sequences, less than 40% occurring once; the ten biggest clones make up 15% to 19%. This sequence originates from a woman older than 75 in good health. The chain uses TRBV9 and TRBJ2-3; D unclear. The sample consisted of blood. The CDR3 DNA is TGTGCCAGCAGCACGATCACGGGTAGCACAGATACGCAGTATTTT. Its translation is CASSTITGSTDTQYF.